The T cell receptor (beta chain) described here comes from a study of blood T cell repertoires in COVID-19. TCRdb's table, derived via immunoSEQ multiplex PCR, lists solely in-frame clones and lacks some. The sample has about 95,000 clones, around 81% seen once; the top ten hold less than 6%. Germline V gene lookup returns CDR1 ENHRY and CDR2 SYGVKD. V shed 0 bases and J shed 3 bases, with 15 bases lying between them. The CDR3 sequence is 16 residues long. Sequenced input: peripheral blood. This receptor was taken from a man at least 80 years old with COVID-19, enrolled during active disease. The chain joins TRBV10-3 to TRBJ2-7; D not certain. CDR3 coding DNA: TGTGCCATCAGTGAGTCCGCCCCCCAATCCGGCTACGAGCAGTACTTC. Translation gives CAISESAPQSGYEQYF.